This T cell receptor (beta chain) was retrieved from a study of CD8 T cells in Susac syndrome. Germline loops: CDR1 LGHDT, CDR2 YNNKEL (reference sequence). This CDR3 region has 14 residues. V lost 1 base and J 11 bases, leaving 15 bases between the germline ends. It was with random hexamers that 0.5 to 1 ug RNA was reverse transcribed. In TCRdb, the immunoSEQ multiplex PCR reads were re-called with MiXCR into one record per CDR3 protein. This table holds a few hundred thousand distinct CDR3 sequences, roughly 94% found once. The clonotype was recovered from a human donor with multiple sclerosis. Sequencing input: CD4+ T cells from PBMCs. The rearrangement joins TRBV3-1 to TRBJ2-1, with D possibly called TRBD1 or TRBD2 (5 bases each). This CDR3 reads CASSQAGTPEQQFF. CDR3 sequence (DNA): TGTGCCAGCAGCCAAGCAGGGACGCCAGAACAGCAGTTCTTC.